This TCR beta chain is from a study of CD8+CD57+ T cells in acquired aplastic anemia. Study-wide context: Sorted CD4+ and CD8+ cells yielded approximately 3.4 ug of DNA on average.

All patients picked for sequencing had shown, by flow cytometry, an expansion of CD8+CD57+ cells. In all patients, the disease was severe acquired aplastic anemia. At the time of blood sampling, patients had not yet received any therapy. This clonotype was recorded at least ten times. CDR3 length equals 16 residues. The germline V gene encodes CDR1 KGHDR and CDR2 SFDVKD. V lost 5 bases, J lost 2 bases, and 16 bases lay in between. Investigators profiled TCR beta VDJ and CDR3 from genomic DNA template. Via MiXCR, TCRdb re-called the reads, giving one row per CDR3 protein. This sample has 150,000 or so distinct CDR3 sequences, with roughly 48% found just once.

The chain links TRBV24-1 to TRBJ2-3; possibly TRBD1 for D (6 bases). Sequenced: sorted CD4+, CD8+, or CD8+CD57+ T cells (not recorded which) from PBMCs. The receptor was derived from a human donor with aplastic anemia. The CDR3 coding sequence is TGTGCCACCAGTGGCTATTCAGGGGATTCCACAGATACGCAGTATTTT. The encoded protein is CATSGYSGDSTDTQYF.